The rows below give T cell receptor beta chains drawn from one sample of a study of blood T cell repertoires in COVID-19. Profiled with immunoSEQ multiplex PCR; TCRdb holds only in-frame clones, not every one. Of 200,000 to 250,000 clones listed, roughly 88% are singletons. The source material was peripheral blood. These receptors all stem from a man younger than 35 with active or convalescent COVID-19. Each CDR3 is given with its conserved first and last residue. A D gene is named only where the DNA matches it firmly. The size field is filled for only some rows; it gives once, few, many or a size class.

abundance: NA
j_gene: TRBJ1-2
len: 16
d_gene: TRBD1
v_gene: TRBV30
CDR3aa: CAWRNTPGTGHYGYTF
CDR3nt: TGTGCCTGGAGGAACACCCCCGGGACAGGGCACTATGGCTACACCTTC

abundance: NA
j_gene: TRBJ2-7
len: 15
d_gene: TRBD2
v_gene: TRBV28
CDR3aa: CASSSLAVQSYEQYF
CDR3nt: TGTGCCAGCAGCTCTCTAGCGGTTCAGTCCTACGAGCAGTACTTC

abundance: once
j_gene: TRBJ1-1
len: 16
d_gene: TRBD1
v_gene: TRBV7-3
CDR3aa: CASSPQGGKLNTEAFF
CDR3nt: TGTGCCAGCAGCCCACAGGGGGGGAAATTGAACACTGAAGCTTTCTTT

abundance: NA
j_gene: TRBJ2-5
len: 14
d_gene: NA
v_gene: TRBV5-1
CDR3aa: CASSLVQKQETQYF
CDR3nt: TGCGCCAGCAGCTTGGTTCAGAAACAAGAGACCCAGTACTTC

abundance: NA
j_gene: TRBJ2-5
len: 14
d_gene: TRBD1
v_gene: TRBV13
CDR3aa: CASSPTDRGKTQYF
CDR3nt: TGTGCCAGCAGCCCCACCGACAGGGGAAAGACCCAGTACTTC

abundance: few
j_gene: TRBJ2-5
len: 14
d_gene: NA
v_gene: TRBV7-8
CDR3aa: CASRQEGFQETQYF
CDR3nt: TGTGCCAGCAGACAGGAGGGCTTCCAAGAGACCCAGTACTTC

abundance: NA
j_gene: TRBJ2-7
len: 15
d_gene: TRBD2
v_gene: TRBV3-1/TRBV3-2
CDR3aa: CASQSWTSGAYEQYF
CDR3nt: TGTGCCAGCCAGTCCTGGACTAGCGGGGCCTACGAGCAGTACTTC

abundance: NA
j_gene: TRBJ1-2
len: 12
d_gene: NA
v_gene: TRBV12-5
CDR3aa: CASGYTNYGYTF
CDR3nt: TGTGCTAGTGGTTACACCAACTATGGCTACACCTTC

abundance: few
j_gene: TRBJ2-7
len: 15
d_gene: NA
v_gene: TRBV3-1/TRBV3-2
CDR3aa: CASSQVNWGVEEQYF
CDR3nt: TGTGCCAGCAGCCAAGTCAACTGGGGGGTGGAAGAGCAGTACTTC

abundance: NA
j_gene: TRBJ2-1
len: 15
d_gene: TRBD2
v_gene: TRBV7-3
CDR3aa: CASSLAGGPKNEQFF
CDR3nt: TGTGCCAGCAGCTTAGCGGGAGGGCCAAAGAATGAGCAGTTCTTC

abundance: NA
j_gene: TRBJ2-5
len: 15
d_gene: TRBD2
v_gene: TRBV11-2
CDR3aa: CASSQVLAGQETQYF
CDR3nt: TGTGCCAGCAGCCAGGTACTAGCGGGACAAGAGACCCAGTACTTC

abundance: NA
j_gene: TRBJ2-1
len: 17
d_gene: NA
v_gene: TRBV7-8
CDR3aa: CASSLADGVVASNEQFF
CDR3nt: TGTGCCAGCAGCTTAGCCGACGGCGTAGTAGCGAGCAATGAGCAGTTCTTC

abundance: NA
j_gene: TRBJ1-5
len: 14
d_gene: NA
v_gene: TRBV6-5
CDR3aa: CASSYSAGDQPQHF
CDR3nt: TGTGCCAGCAGTTACTCCGCGGGGGACCAGCCCCAGCATTTT

abundance: NA
j_gene: TRBJ1-1
len: 13
d_gene: NA
v_gene: TRBV6-1
CDR3aa: CASSEDFITEAFF
CDR3nt: TGTGCCAGCAGTGAAGACTTTATCACTGAAGCTTTCTTT

abundance: NA
j_gene: TRBJ1-2
len: 16
d_gene: NA
v_gene: TRBV15
CDR3aa: CATSRPDSSVFYGYTF
CDR3nt: TGTGCCACCAGCAGACCAGACTCTTCGGTCTTCTATGGCTACACCTTC

abundance: NA
j_gene: TRBJ2-3
len: 15
d_gene: TRBD2
v_gene: TRBV5-1
CDR3aa: CASSAGTSGTDTQYF
CDR3nt: TGCGCCAGCAGCGCAGGGACTAGCGGCACAGATACGCAGTATTTT

abundance: NA
j_gene: TRBJ2-7
len: 16
d_gene: TRBD1
v_gene: TRBV11-2
CDR3aa: CASSPRPGQRSYEQYF
CDR3nt: TGTGCCAGCAGCCCGCGCCCGGGACAGAGATCCTACGAGCAGTACTTC

abundance: NA
j_gene: TRBJ2-5
len: 14
d_gene: NA
v_gene: TRBV29-1
CDR3aa: CSVGPWDLKETQYF
CDR3nt: TGCAGCGTTGGTCCCTGGGACTTAAAAGAGACCCAGTACTTC

abundance: few
j_gene: TRBJ1-2
len: 14
d_gene: TRBD1
v_gene: TRBV5-1
CDR3aa: CASSLGQGTYGYTF
CDR3nt: TGCGCCAGCAGCTTGGGACAGGGTACCTATGGCTACACCTTC

abundance: few
j_gene: TRBJ1-4
len: 14
d_gene: TRBD1
v_gene: TRBV4-2
CDR3aa: CASSQGGTEQKLFF
CDR3nt: TGTGCCAGCAGCCAGGGTGGGACAGAGCAAAAACTGTTTTTT

abundance: NA
j_gene: TRBJ2-5
len: 15
d_gene: NA
v_gene: TRBV5-1
CDR3aa: CASSGALAAQETQYF
CDR3nt: TGCGCCAGCAGCGGTGCTTTAGCGGCCCAAGAGACCCAGTACTTC

abundance: NA
j_gene: TRBJ1-6
len: 13
d_gene: NA
v_gene: TRBV7-9
CDR3aa: CASGDTINSPLHF
CDR3nt: TGTGCCAGCGGGGACACCATAAATTCACCCCTCCACTTT

abundance: NA
j_gene: TRBJ1-5
len: 19
d_gene: TRBD1
v_gene: TRBV19
CDR3aa: CASSTRQGRAVDSNQPQHF
CDR3nt: TGTGCCAGTAGTACGAGACAGGGGCGCGCCGTTGATAGCAATCAGCCCCAGCATTTT

abundance: NA
j_gene: TRBJ2-3
len: 16
d_gene: TRBD2
v_gene: TRBV20-1
CDR3aa: CSASDRLAASTDTQYF
CDR3nt: TGCAGTGCTAGTGACAGACTAGCGGCTAGCACAGATACGCAGTATTTT

abundance: once
j_gene: TRBJ2-2
len: 17
d_gene: NA
v_gene: TRBV19
CDR3aa: CASSIESRLANTGELFF
CDR3nt: TGTGCCAGTAGTATTGAGTCGAGGCTAGCGAACACCGGGGAGCTGTTTTTT

abundance: NA
j_gene: TRBJ1-5
len: 16
d_gene: TRBD1
v_gene: TRBV5-8
CDR3aa: CASSGTDRGLSQPQHF
CDR3nt: TGTGCCAGCAGCGGGACGGACAGGGGGCTGAGTCAGCCCCAGCATTTT

abundance: NA
j_gene: TRBJ1-5
len: 15
d_gene: NA
v_gene: TRBV7-2
CDR3aa: CASSLLQGRNQPQHF
CDR3nt: TGTGCCAGCAGCTTACTCCAGGGAAGAAATCAGCCCCAGCATTTT

abundance: NA
j_gene: TRBJ2-1
len: 16
d_gene: TRBD2
v_gene: TRBV7-6
CDR3aa: CASSTTSASSYNEQFF
CDR3nt: TGTGCCAGCAGCACTACTAGCGCGAGCTCCTACAATGAGCAGTTCTTC

abundance: NA
j_gene: TRBJ2-1
len: 18
d_gene: TRBD2
v_gene: TRBV7-9
CDR3aa: CASSDIPHGTSANNEQFF
CDR3nt: TGTGCCAGCAGCGACATCCCTCACGGGACTAGCGCCAACAATGAGCAGTTCTTC

abundance: NA
j_gene: TRBJ1-6
len: 14
d_gene: NA
v_gene: TRBV6-5
CDR3aa: CASSYATVNSPLHF
CDR3nt: TGTGCCAGCAGTTACGCGACAGTTAATTCACCCCTCCACTTT

abundance: NA
j_gene: TRBJ2-5
len: 17
d_gene: TRBD1
v_gene: TRBV25-1
CDR3aa: CASSAREIQGVWETQYF
CDR3nt: TGTGCCAGCAGTGCGCGCGAAATACAGGGGGTTTGGGAGACCCAGTACTTC

abundance: NA
j_gene: TRBJ2-7
len: 13
d_gene: TRBD2
v_gene: TRBV10-1
CDR3aa: CASRGGTSGDLYF
CDR3nt: TGCGCCAGCAGGGGAGGGACTAGCGGAGATCTGTACTTC

abundance: once
j_gene: TRBJ2-5
len: 14
d_gene: NA
v_gene: TRBV2
CDR3aa: CASSVFISQETQYF
CDR3nt: TGTGCCAGCAGTGTGTTCATCAGCCAAGAGACCCAGTACTTC

abundance: NA
j_gene: TRBJ2-5
len: 15
d_gene: TRBD1
v_gene: TRBV7-6
CDR3aa: CASSLGTGVQETQYF
CDR3nt: TGTGCCAGCAGCTTAGGGACAGGGGTCCAAGAGACCCAGTACTTC

abundance: once
j_gene: TRBJ1-5
len: 15
d_gene: NA
v_gene: TRBV27
CDR3aa: CASSLWGGGNQPQHF
CDR3nt: TGTGCCAGCAGTTTATGGGGGGGAGGCAATCAGCCCCAGCATTTT

abundance: few
j_gene: TRBJ1-2
len: 13
d_gene: TRBD1
v_gene: TRBV7-2
CDR3aa: CASGQGMNYGYTF
CDR3nt: TGTGCCAGCGGACAGGGGATGAACTATGGCTACACCTTC

abundance: NA
j_gene: TRBJ1-1
len: 14
d_gene: TRBD1
v_gene: TRBV10-3
CDR3aa: CATQTGTGVTEAFF
CDR3nt: TGTGCCACCCAAACCGGGACAGGGGTCACTGAAGCTTTCTTT

abundance: NA
j_gene: TRBJ1-1
len: 14
d_gene: NA
v_gene: TRBV6-5
CDR3aa: CASSSGGRVTEAFF
CDR3nt: TGTGCCAGCAGTTCCGGGGGGAGAGTCACTGAAGCTTTCTTT

abundance: NA
j_gene: TRBJ2-7
len: 15
d_gene: NA
v_gene: TRBV4-1
CDR3aa: CASSPGPSTVYEQYF
CDR3nt: TGCGCCAGCAGCCCGGGTCCTAGCACCGTCTACGAGCAGTACTTC

abundance: NA
j_gene: TRBJ1-1
len: 14
d_gene: NA
v_gene: TRBV19
CDR3aa: CASSMSGPNTEAFF
CDR3nt: TGTGCCAGTAGTATGTCAGGGCCGAACACTGAAGCTTTCTTT

abundance: NA
j_gene: TRBJ1-5
len: 13
d_gene: NA
v_gene: TRBV18
CDR3aa: CASSPGGNQPQHF
CDR3nt: TGTGCCAGCTCCCCCGGGGGCAATCAGCCCCAGCATTTT

abundance: NA
j_gene: TRBJ2-4
len: 16
d_gene: NA
v_gene: TRBV11-2
CDR3aa: CASSPVDRLAKNIQYF
CDR3nt: TGTGCCAGCAGCCCAGTGGACAGACTAGCCAAAAACATTCAGTACTTC

abundance: NA
j_gene: TRBJ1-2
len: 14
d_gene: TRBD1
v_gene: TRBV7-2
CDR3aa: CASSPRQGSNGYTF
CDR3nt: TGTGCCAGCAGCCCTAGACAGGGTTCCAATGGCTACACCTTC

abundance: NA
j_gene: TRBJ1-1
len: 14
d_gene: TRBD1
v_gene: TRBV10-3
CDR3aa: CATGQGQGSTEAFF
CDR3nt: TGTGCCACCGGGCAGGGACAGGGGAGCACTGAAGCTTTCTTT

abundance: NA
j_gene: TRBJ1-5
len: 17
d_gene: NA
v_gene: TRBV15
CDR3aa: CATCLGGRGYSNQPQHF
CDR3nt: TGTGCCACTTGCCTAGGGGGGAGGGGGTATAGCAATCAGCCCCAGCATTTT